This TCR beta chain was sequenced for a study of cytomegalovirus exposure and HLA in healthy donors. Study-level results: Productive rates of about 90% or about 30% were seen for most TCR beta V segments in an earlier analysis. It was shown in a later analysis that HLA-associated TCR beta chains were more clonally expanded than other, equally common chains.

Germline values: CDR1 SGHAT, CDR2 FQNNGV. V shed 3 bases and J shed 9 bases, with 15 bases lying between them. The length of the CDR3 is 13 residues. The PCR used 60 Vbeta and 13 Jbeta primers. TCRdb's table, derived via immunoSEQ multiplex PCR, lists solely in-frame clones and lacks some. The table records more than 150,000 clones, around 80% of them present only once. Details on this clone: Antigen: not known.

Specimen: PBMCs. This TCR derives from a man in his forties in good health and CMV-seropositive. V is TRBV11-2 and J is TRBJ2-7, with D perhaps matching TRBD2 (6 bases). The CDR3 is CASSFGTPWGQYF. The CDR3 bases are TGTGCCAGCAGCTTTGGGACTCCCTGGGGGCAGTACTTC. The entire variable domain, with the rest obtained from reference TRBV11-2 and TRBJ2-7, is as follows: EAGVAQSPRYKIIEKRQSVAFWCNPISGHATLYWYQQILGQGPKLLIQFQNNGVVDDSQLPKDRFSAERLKGVDSTLKIQPAKLEDSAVYLCASSFGTPWGQYFGPGTRLTVT.